This entry describes one T cell receptor beta chain. This clonotype was found many times. Its target antigen remains unknown. Base quality data are lacking; no much larger clone is found one base away. Moderately to severely active disease, a Clinical Activity Score of at least 3, a NOSPECS grade of at least 4, and a duration under 3 months were present in ophthalmopathy patients. Any patient with an uncontrolled infection, another autoimmune disease, pregnancy or lactation was excluded. Clinical symptoms, serum thyroxine and TRAb, thyroid ultrasound, and orbital computed tomography formed the basis for the diagnoses. PBMCs were isolated from 7.5 to 10 ml of fresh peripheral blood by Ficoll-Paque density gradient centrifugation. Total RNA was extracted using Trizol reagent, and RNA quality was assessed on an Agilent 2100 Bioanalyzer. The sample originates from a study of T cells in Graves' hyperthyroidism and ophthalmopathy (dated by TCRdb to between 2019 and 2020). Looking at the study overall: Peripheral blood samples were taken at the time of initial diagnosis, prior to any treatment. Following sampling, methimazole starting at 30 mg daily was given to hyperthyroidism patients, and high-dose intravenous methylprednisolone was given to ophthalmopathy patients. In addition, the study compared T-cell repertoires in thyroid tissue and in blood from roughly 6 Graves' hyperthyroidism patients. An independent validation cohort of around 19 hyperthyroidism patients and approximately 16 patients who later progressed to ophthalmopathy tested prospective prediction of ophthalmopathy. The 100 or so discovery patients were divided at random into training and test sets in a 7:3 ratio. The paper reports TCR Vbeta CDR3 sequencing of more than 120 peripheral blood samples: approximately 41 ophthalmopathy, about 75 hyperthyroidism and approximately 17 progressor patients. A discovery cohort of around 100 patients, approximately 45 with Graves' ophthalmopathy and about 58 with stable Graves' hyperthyroidism, was used to find distinguishing TCR V-J signatures. Overall study outcomes, separate from this receptor: Sample size was not statistically predetermined, and investigators were not blinded to group allocation. In validation, the model predicted progression to ophthalmopathy with roughly 70% sensitivity and 72% to 85% specificity, a median of approximately 6.7 months before onset. Blood samples also contained most of the expanded thyroid clonotypes (frequency above 0.001), which suggests that blood repertoires may reflect thyroid immune responses. A 13 V-J signature model separated ophthalmopathy from stable hyperthyroidism, with around 88% sensitivity and just under 84% specificity in cross-validation and 80%/75% in testing.

TCR beta CDR3 regions were amplified from RNA transcripts. The first round of RT-PCR for the TCR CDR3 was performed with the HTBI primer set and the Qiagen OneStep RT-PCR kit. The libraries were constructed in a second round of multiplex PCR and then size-selected and purified. Libraries were sequenced paired-end with 100 bp reads on an Illumina HiSeq2000. Regarding the original processing steps: Raw data were processed with SOAPnuke, discarding reads with adapters, uncalled bases, mean Phred below 15, or no exact constant-primer or identifier match. High-quality paired reads were merged with COPE v1.2.5, and unique nucleotide sequences were defined as clonotypes. MiTCR v1.1 was used to align the clonotypes against IMGT TRBV, TRBD and TRBJ reference segments. The analysis included only V-J combinations with a frequency above 0.0001, which together covered 99% to 99.2% of the repertoires. The TCS score was defined as F50 (clonal expansion) divided by E x V (chaos), with BLOSUM62-based TCRdist calculated between CDR3 peptides within each V-J. Welch's t-statistics and random forest reduced roughly 530 V-J features to roughly 13, which were used in a naive Bayes classifier (R e1071). The public reads were reanalyzed by TCRdb: fastp trimming at Q25, MiXCR alignment, in-frame beta chains only. Each entry merges the rows of one CDR3 protein and shows their most common DNA and genes. The V and J calls, along with clone size, are taken from TCRdb and not from the paper's own processing. The sample data list roughly 600,000 distinct CDR3 sequences, and more than 14% of these were observed just once. In total, the top ten clones hold roughly an eighth of the sample.

CDR1 and CDR2, looked up from the germline V gene (reference sequence), are DFQATT and SNEGSKA. The CDR3 contains 14 residues, cysteine and phenylalanine counted. The read is trimmed to its CDR3 DNA, 42 bases read in frame from base 1. The junction shows trimming of 7 bases on V and 0 bases on J, and the gene matches do not reach 5 bases of it. Sequencing was performed on blood. The chain couples TRBV20-1 to TRBJ2-3; 9 bases in the junction line up with TRBD1. The sequence was obtained from a woman between 50 and 59 years old with Graves' ophthalmopathy. The DNA reads TGCAGTGAGACAGGGGGAGATAGCACAGATACGCAGTATTTT. It translates to CSETGGDSTDTQYF.